The 9 T cell receptor beta chains below come from one sample, sequenced in a study of blood T cell repertoires in COVID-19. The data were produced by immunoSEQ multiplex PCR, yet TCRdb's version contains in-frame clones alone and is incomplete. The sample holds roughly 140,000 clones, roughly 71% seen once. Material: peripheral blood. These receptors were collected from a woman older than 75 with acute or convalescent COVID-19.

This rearrangement joins TRBV2 to TRBJ1-3; D may be TRBD1 (5 bases). The V and J ends lost 6 bases and 4 bases respectively, with 16 bases between them. The CDR3 runs to 15 residues. Germline V CDR1 and CDR2: SNHLY, FYNNEI. CDR3 sequence: CASSREQVTGNTIYF. CDR3 coding DNA: TGTGCCAGCAGCCGTGAACAGGTAACCGGAAACACCATATATTTT.

This clone was found a few times. The chain combines TRBV19 with TRBJ2-7, with D perhaps TRBD2 (5 bases). The germline V and J ends were trimmed by 4 bases and 4 bases, with 11 bases remaining between them. This CDR3 is built from 13 residues. The germline V gene encodes CDR1 LNHDA and CDR2 SQIVND (reference sequence). CDR3 DNA: TGTGCCAGTAGTAAGGGAGCTAGATACGAGCAGTACTTC. Amino acid sequence: CASSKGARYEQYF. The full variable domain, in which reference TRBV19 and TRBJ2-7 provide the parts outside the CDR3, is DGGITQSPKYLFRKEGQNVTLSCEQNLNHDAMYWYRQDPGQGLRLIYYSQIVNDFQKGDIAEGYSVSREKKESFPLTVTSAQKNPTAFYLCASSKGARYEQYFGPGTRLTVT.

This rearrangement joins TRBV6-5 to TRBJ2-5; 8 nucleotides align to TRBD1. CDR1 MNHEY and CDR2 SVGAGI come from the germline V gene. The CDR3 runs to 15 residues. V gave up 6 bases and J gave up 4 bases; unmatched junction bases: 10. The CDR3 DNA follows: TGTGCCAGCAGCACGAAACAGGGGGTTACAGAGACCCAGTACTTC. Translation gives CASSTKQGVTETQYF.

This clone was counted between two and nine times. The chain has TRBV2 and TRBJ1-4, with 7 bases aligning to TRBD1. Looked up from germline, CDR1 is SNHLY and CDR2 is FYNNEI. CDR3 length equals 15 residues. Trimming took 5 bases from V and 7 from J; bases not matched to a gene: 10. The CDR3 is CASSSRQGSSEKLFF. In nucleotides, the CDR3 is TGTGCCAGCAGTTCGCGACAGGGAAGTAGTGAAAAACTGTTTTTT.

This clone was seen once. The chain joins TRBV4-3 to TRBJ1-4; D may be TRBD1 (6 bases). The CDR3 has 15 residues. The germline V gene has CDR1 LGHNA and CDR2 YSLEER. V lost 2 bases and J 14 bases, leaving 21 bases between the germline ends. CDR3 residues: CASSQLDRPTEGLFF. CDR3 in DNA: TGCGCCAGCAGCCAATTAGACAGGCCCACAGAAGGGCTGTTTTTT.

This clone was recorded a few times. V and J are TRBV7-8 and TRBJ2-7; 10 nucleotides agree with TRBD2. V shed 5 bases, J shed 1 base, and the junction held 14 bases outside the gene matches. In germline, CDR1 is SGHVS, CDR2 FQNEAQ. The CDR3 runs to 18 residues. DNA for the CDR3: TGTGCCAGCAGCCCACATGTGATTAGCGGGGGGATTTCCTACGAGCAGTACTTC. Protein product: CASSPHVISGGISYEQYF.

This clone was recorded once. The chain recombines TRBV30 with TRBJ2-2, with 10 bases aligning to TRBD2. The V gene's germline CDR1 is GTSNPN and CDR2 SVGIG (reference sequence). V was pared by 3 bases and J by 4 bases, with 5 bases of the junction left unmatched. CDR3 length: 15 amino acids. The CDR3 loop reads CAWRRAGGPTGELFF. In DNA form, the CDR3 reads TGTGCCTGGAGAAGAGCGGGGGGGCCCACCGGGGAGCTGTTTTTT.

This chain's CDR3 is CASRLDRENSPLHF. CDR3 nucleotides: TGTGCCAGCAGGCTGGACAGGGAGAATTCACCCCTCCACTTT. The genes are TRBV4-2 and TRBJ1-6; 8 bases line up with TRBD1. The CDR3 is 14 amino acids. V dropped 6 bases and J dropped 7; count of bases not matched to a gene: 5. Per germline, CDR1 LGHNA and CDR2 YNFKEQ.

The chain recombines TRBV7-6 with TRBJ2-1; TRBD2 agrees at 12 bases. The germline CDR1 and CDR2 sequences are SGHVS and FNYEAQ. The CDR3 runs to 19 residues. The V and J ends lost 1 base and 7 bases, in that order; junction bases with no gene match: 14. The CDR3, as DNA: TGTGCCAGCAGCTTAGATGGGTTGTCTAGCGGGAGGGCATCAAATGAGCAGTTCTTC. It specifies CASSLDGLSSGRASNEQFF.